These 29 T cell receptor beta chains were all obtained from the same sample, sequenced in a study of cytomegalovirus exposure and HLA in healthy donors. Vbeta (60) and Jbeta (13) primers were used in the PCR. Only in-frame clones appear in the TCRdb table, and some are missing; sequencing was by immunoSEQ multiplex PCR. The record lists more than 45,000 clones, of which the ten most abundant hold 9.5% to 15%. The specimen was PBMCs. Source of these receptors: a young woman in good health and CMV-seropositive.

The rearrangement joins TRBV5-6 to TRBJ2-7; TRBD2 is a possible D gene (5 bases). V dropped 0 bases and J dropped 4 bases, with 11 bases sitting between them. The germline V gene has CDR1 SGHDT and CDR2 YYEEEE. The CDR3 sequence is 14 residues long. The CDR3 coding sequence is TGTGCCAGCAGCTTGGGTCTCGGGGAATACGAGCAGTACTTC. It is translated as CASSLGLGEYEQYF.

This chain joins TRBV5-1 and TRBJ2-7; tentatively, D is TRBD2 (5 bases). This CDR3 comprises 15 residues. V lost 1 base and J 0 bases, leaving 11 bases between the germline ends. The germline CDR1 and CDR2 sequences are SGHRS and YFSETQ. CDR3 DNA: TGCGCCAGCAGCTTGTTTTGGGGAGCCTCCTACGAGCAGTACTTC. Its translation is CASSLFWGASYEQYF.

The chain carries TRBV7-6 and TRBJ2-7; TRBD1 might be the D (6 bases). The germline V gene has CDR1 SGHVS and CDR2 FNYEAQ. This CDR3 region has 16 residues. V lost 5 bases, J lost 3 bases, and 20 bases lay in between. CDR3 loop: CASSAITGNNNYEQYF. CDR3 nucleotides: TGTGCCAGCAGCGCTATCACAGGGAACAACAACTACGAGCAGTACTTC.

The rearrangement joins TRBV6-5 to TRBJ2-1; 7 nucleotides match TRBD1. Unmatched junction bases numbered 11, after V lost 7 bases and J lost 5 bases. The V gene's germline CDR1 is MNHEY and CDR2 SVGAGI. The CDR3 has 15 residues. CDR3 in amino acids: CASKRQGESDNEQFF. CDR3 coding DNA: TGTGCCAGCAAGAGACAGGGTGAGAGCGACAATGAGCAGTTCTTC.

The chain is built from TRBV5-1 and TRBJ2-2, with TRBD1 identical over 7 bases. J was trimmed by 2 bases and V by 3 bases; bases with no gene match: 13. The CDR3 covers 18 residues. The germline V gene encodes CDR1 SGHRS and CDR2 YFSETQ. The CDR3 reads CASSSRPAGTANTGELFF. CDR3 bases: TGCGCCAGCAGCTCGCGACCCGCCGGGACAGCAAACACCGGGGAGCTGTTTTTT.

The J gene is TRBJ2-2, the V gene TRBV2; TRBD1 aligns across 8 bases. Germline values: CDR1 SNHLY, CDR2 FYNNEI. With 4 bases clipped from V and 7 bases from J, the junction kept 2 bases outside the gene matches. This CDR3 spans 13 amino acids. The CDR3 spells CASSGTGHGELFF. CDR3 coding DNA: TGTGCCAGCAGTGGGACAGGGCACGGGGAGCTGTTTTTT.

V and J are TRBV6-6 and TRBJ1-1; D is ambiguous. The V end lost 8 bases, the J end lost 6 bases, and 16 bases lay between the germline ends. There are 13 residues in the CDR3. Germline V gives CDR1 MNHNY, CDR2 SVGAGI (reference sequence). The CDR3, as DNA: TGTGCCAGCGGAGGGCCCGGCGGTCCTGAAGCTTTCTTT. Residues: CASGGPGGPEAFF.

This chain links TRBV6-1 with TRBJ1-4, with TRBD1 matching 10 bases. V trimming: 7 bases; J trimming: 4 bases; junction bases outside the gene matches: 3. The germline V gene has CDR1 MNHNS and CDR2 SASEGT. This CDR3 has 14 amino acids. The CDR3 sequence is CASTRDRGNEKLFF. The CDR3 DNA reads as TGTGCCAGCACCAGGGACAGGGGTAATGAAAAACTGTTTTTT.

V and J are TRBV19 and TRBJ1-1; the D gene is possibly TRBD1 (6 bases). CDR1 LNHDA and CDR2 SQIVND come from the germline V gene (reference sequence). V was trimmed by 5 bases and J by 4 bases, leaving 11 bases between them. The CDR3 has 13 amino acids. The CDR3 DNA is TGTGCCAGTAGTTACACAGGGTCCACTGAAGCTTTCTTT. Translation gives CASSYTGSTEAFF.

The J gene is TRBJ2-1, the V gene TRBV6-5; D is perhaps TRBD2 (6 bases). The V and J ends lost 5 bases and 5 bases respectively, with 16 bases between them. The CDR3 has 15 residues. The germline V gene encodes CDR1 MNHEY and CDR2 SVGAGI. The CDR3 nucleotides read TGTGCCAGCAGTCTGCGGGATGGGGTCGACAATGAGCAGTTCTTC. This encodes CASSLRDGVDNEQFF.

This chain's CDR3 is CASSTPRSTDTQYF. Written as DNA, the CDR3 is TGTGCCAGCAGTACTCCGAGAAGCACAGATACGCAGTATTTT. V and J are TRBV27 and TRBJ2-3; unclear D gene. The CDR3 covers 14 residues. Germline V lookup: CDR1 MNHEY, CDR2 SMNVEV (reference sequence). V lost 5 bases and J lost 0, with 9 bases in between.

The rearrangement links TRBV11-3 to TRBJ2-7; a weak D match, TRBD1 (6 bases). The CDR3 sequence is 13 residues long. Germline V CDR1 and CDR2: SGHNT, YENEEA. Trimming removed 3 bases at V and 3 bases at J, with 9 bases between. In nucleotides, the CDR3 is TGTGCCAGCAGCTTTGGACAGCTCTACGAGCAGTACTTC. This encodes CASSFGQLYEQYF.

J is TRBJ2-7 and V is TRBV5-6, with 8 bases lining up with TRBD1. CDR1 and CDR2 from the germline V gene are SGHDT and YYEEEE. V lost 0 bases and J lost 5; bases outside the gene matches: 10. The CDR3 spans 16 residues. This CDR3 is CASSLGVGQGAHEQYF. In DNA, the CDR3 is TGTGCCAGCAGCTTGGGAGTGGGGCAGGGGGCCCACGAGCAGTACTTC.

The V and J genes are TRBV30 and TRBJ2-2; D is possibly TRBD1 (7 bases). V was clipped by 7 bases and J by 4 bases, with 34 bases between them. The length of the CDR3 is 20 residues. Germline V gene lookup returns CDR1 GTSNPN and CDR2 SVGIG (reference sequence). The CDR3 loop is CASSEGEPTQGGKGTGELFF. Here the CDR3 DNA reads TGTGCCTCCTCAGAGGGGGAACCCACTCAGGGGGGAAAGGGCACCGGGGAGCTGTTTTTT.

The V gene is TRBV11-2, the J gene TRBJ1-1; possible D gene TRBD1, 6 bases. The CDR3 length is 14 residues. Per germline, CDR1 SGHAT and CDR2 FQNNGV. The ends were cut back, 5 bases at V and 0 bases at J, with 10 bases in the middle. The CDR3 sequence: CASSPRDMNTEAFF. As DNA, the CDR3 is TGTGCCAGCAGCCCGAGGGACATGAACACTGAAGCTTTCTTT. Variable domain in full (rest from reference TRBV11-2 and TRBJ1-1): EAGVAQSPRYKIIEKRQSVAFWCNPISGHATLYWYQQILGQGPKLLIQFQNNGVVDDSQLPKDRFSAERLKGVDSTLKIQPAKLEDSAVYLCASSPRDMNTEAFFGQGTRLTVV.

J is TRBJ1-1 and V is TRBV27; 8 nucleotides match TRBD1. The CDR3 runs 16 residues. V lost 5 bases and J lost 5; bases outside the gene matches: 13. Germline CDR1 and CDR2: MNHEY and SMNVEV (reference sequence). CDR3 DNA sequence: TGTGCCAGCAGTCTAACCGGGACAGGCGGTGGGACTGAAGCTTTCTTT. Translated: CASSLTGTGGGTEAFF.

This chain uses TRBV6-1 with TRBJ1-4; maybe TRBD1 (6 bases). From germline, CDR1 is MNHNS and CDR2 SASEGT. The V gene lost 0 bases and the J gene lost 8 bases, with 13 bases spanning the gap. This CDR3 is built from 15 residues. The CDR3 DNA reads TGTGCCAGCAGTGAAGCGAGGGGGTTAGGAGAAAAACTGTTTTTT. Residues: CASSEARGLGEKLFF.

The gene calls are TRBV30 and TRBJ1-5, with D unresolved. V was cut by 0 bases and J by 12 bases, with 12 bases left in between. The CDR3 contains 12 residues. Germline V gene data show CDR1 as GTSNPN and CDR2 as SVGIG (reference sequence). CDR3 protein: CAWSVQGSGQHF. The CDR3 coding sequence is TGTGCCTGGAGTGTACAAGGATCAGGCCAGCATTTT.

The CDR3 DNA reads as TGTGCCAGCAGCTCTCAGGTGGAGCAGTTCTTC. Amino acids: CASSSQVEQFF. The chain is built from TRBV7-9 and TRBJ2-1; the D is unclear. The germline CDR1 and CDR2 sequences are SEHNR and FQNEAQ (reference sequence). Trimming pared 4 bases from V and 10 bases from J, leaving 8 bases between. The CDR3 runs 11 residues.

The CDR3 DNA reads TGCGCCAGCAGCCCCGTGGCATCGGGCTACAATGAGCAGTTCTTC. It specifies CASSPVASGYNEQFF. The rearrangement uses TRBV4-1 and TRBJ2-1; no definite D call. The CDR3 is made up of 15 amino acids. With 4 bases removed from V and 3 bases from J, the gap between germline ends came to 13 bases. The germline CDR1 and CDR2 sequences are MGHRA and YSYEKL.

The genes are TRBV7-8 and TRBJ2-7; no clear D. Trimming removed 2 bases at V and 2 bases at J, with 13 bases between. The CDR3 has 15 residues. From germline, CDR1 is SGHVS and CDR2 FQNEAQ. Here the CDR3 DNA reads TGTGCCAGCAGCTTACAACCCTATTCCGCCTACGAGCAGTACTTC. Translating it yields CASSLQPYSAYEQYF.

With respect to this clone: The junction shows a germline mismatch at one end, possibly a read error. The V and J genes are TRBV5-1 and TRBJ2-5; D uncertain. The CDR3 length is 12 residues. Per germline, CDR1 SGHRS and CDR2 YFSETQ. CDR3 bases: TGCGCCAGCAGCTTGGCAATAGAGAACCAGTACTTC. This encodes CASSLAIENQYF. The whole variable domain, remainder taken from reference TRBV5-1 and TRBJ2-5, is KAGVTQTPRYLIKTRGQQVTLSCSPISGHRSVSWYQQTPGQGLQFLFEYFSETQRNKGNFPGRFSGRQFSNSRSEMNVSTLELGDSALYLCASSLAIENQYFGPGTRLLVL.

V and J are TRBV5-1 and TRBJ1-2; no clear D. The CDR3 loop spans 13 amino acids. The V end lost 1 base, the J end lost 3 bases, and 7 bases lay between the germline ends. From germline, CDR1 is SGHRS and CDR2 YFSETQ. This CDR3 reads CASSLPQDYGYTF. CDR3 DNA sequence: TGCGCCAGCAGCTTGCCACAAGACTATGGCTACACCTTC.

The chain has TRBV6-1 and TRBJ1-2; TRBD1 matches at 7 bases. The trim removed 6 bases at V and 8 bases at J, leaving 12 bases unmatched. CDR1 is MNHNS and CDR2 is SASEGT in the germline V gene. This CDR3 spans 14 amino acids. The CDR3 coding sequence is TGTGCCAGCAGAGCTGGGACAGCCCTCAGCGGCTACACCTTC. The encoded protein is CASRAGTALSGYTF.

In nucleotides, the CDR3 is TGTGCCAGCAGTTGGGGCCTACGGGGGAGGAACACTGAAGCTTTCTTT. Its protein is CASSWGLRGRNTEAFF. The chain couples TRBV6-5 to TRBJ1-1; possibly TRBD1 for D (5 bases). There are 16 residues in the CDR3. Trimming removed 4 bases from V and 1 base from J, with 16 bases in between. Germline CDR1 is MNHEY and CDR2 is SVGAGI.

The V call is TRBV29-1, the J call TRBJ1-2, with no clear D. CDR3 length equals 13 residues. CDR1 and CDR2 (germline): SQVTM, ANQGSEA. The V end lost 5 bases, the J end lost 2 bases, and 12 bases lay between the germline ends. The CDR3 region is CSVSETANYGYTF. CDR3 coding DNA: TGCAGCGTTTCGGAGACGGCAAACTATGGCTACACCTTC.

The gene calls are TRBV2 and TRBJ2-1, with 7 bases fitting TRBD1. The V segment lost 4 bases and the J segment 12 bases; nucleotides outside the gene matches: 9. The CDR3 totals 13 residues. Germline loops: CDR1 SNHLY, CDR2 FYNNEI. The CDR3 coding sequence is TGTGCCAGCAGTGGCACAGGGGACACCCTGCAGTTCTTC. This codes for CASSGTGDTLQFF.

CDR3 region: CATIRSAEAFF. DNA of the CDR3: TGTGCCACCATCAGGTCAGCTGAAGCTTTCTTT. The V and J genes are TRBV5-8 and TRBJ1-1; D remains unclear. V was trimmed by 9 bases and J by 6 bases, leaving 12 bases between them. The V gene's germline CDR1 is SGHTS and CDR2 YDEGEE. CDR3 length equals 11 residues.

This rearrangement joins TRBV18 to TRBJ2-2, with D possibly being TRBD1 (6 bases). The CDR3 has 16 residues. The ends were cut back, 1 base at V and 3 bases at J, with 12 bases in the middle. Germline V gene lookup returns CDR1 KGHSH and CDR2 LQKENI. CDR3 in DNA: TGTGCCAGCTCACCACTCGCAGGGGCGGACACCGGGGAGCTGTTTTTT. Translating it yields CASSPLAGADTGELFF.